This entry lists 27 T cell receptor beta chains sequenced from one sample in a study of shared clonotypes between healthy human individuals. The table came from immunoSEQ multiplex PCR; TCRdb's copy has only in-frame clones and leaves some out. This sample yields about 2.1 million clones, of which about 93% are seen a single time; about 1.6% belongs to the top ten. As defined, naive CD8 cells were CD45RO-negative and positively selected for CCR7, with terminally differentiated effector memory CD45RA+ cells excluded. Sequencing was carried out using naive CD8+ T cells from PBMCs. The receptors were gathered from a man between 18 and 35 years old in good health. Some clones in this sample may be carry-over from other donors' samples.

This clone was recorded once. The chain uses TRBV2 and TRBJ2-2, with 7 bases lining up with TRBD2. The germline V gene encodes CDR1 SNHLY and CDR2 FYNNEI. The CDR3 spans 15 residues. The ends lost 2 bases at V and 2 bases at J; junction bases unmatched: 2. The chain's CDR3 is CASSELAVNTGELFF. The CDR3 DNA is TGTGCCAGCAGTGAACTAGCGGTAAACACCGGGGAGCTGTTTTTT.

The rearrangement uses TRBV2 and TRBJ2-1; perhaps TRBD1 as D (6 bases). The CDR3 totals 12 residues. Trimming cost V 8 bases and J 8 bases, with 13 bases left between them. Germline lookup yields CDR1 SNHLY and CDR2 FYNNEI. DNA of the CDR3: TGTGCCAGCGATCCCTGGGGGCATGAGCAGTTCTTC. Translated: CASDPWGHEQFF.

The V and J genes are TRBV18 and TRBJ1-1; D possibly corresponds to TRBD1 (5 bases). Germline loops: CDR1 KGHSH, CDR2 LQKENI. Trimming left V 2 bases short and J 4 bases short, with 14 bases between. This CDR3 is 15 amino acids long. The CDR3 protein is CASSPEPGRSTEAFF. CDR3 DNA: TGTGCCAGCTCACCAGAGCCGGGACGGAGCACTGAAGCTTTCTTT.

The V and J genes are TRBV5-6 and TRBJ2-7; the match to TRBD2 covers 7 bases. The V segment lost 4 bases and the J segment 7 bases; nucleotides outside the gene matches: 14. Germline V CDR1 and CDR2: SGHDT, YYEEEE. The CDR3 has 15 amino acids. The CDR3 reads CASSAEGLPHGEQYF. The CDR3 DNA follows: TGTGCCAGCAGCGCCGAGGGACTACCCCACGGTGAGCAGTACTTC.

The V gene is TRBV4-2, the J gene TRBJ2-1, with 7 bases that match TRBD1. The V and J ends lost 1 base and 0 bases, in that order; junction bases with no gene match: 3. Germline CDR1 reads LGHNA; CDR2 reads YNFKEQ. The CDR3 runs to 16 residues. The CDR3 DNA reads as TGTGCCAGCAGCCAAGGACAGGGCAGCTCCTACAATGAGCAGTTCTTC. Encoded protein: CASSQGQGSSYNEQFF.

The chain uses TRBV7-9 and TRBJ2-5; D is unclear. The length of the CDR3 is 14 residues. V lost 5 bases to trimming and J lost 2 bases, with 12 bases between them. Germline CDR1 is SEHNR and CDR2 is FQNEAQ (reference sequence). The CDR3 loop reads CASSASRKQETQYF. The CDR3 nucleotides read TGTGCCAGCAGCGCCTCCAGGAAACAAGAGACCCAGTACTTC.

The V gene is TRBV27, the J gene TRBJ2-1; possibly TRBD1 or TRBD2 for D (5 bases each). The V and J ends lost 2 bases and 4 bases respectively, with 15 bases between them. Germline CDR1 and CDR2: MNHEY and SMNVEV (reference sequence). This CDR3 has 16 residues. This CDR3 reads CASSLRGRILYNEQFF. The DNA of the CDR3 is TGTGCCAGCAGTTTAAGGGGACGAATCCTATACAATGAGCAGTTCTTC.

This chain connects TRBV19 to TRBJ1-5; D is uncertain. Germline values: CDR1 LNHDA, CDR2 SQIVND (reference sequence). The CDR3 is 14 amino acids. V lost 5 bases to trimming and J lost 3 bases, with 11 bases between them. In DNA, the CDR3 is TGTGCCAGTAGTCGGCGGCCTCTCAATCAGCCCCAGCATTTT. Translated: CASSRRPLNQPQHF.

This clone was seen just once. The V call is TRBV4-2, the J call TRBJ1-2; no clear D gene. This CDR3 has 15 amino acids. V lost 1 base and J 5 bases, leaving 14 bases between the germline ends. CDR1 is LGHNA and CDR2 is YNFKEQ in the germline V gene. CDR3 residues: CASSQAPVWAYGYTF. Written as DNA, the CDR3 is TGTGCCAGCAGCCAAGCCCCCGTTTGGGCGTATGGCTACACCTTC.

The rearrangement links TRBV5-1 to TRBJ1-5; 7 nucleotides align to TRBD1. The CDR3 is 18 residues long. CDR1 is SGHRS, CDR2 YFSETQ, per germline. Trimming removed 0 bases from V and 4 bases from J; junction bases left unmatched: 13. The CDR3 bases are TGCGCCAGCAGCTTGGAATACCCCCGGGACAGATATAATCAGCCCCAGCATTTT. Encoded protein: CASSLEYPRDRYNQPQHF.

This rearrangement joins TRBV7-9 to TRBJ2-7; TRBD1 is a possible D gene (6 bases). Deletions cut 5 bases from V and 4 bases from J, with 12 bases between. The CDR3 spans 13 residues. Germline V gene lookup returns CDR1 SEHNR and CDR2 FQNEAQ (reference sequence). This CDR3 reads CASSTGQRYEQYF. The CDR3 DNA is TGTGCCAGCAGCACAGGACAGCGTTACGAGCAGTACTTC.

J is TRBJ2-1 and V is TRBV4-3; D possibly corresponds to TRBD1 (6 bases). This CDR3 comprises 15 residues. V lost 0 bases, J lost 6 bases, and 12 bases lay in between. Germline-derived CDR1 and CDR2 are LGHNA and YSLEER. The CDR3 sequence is CASSQDRGPLNEQFF. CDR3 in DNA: TGCGCCAGCAGCCAAGACAGGGGACCGCTCAATGAGCAGTTCTTC.

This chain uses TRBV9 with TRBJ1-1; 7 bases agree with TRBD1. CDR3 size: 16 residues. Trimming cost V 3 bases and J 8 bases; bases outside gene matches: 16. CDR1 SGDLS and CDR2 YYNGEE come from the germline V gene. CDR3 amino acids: CASSAQPLQGGEEAFF. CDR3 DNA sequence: TGTGCCAGCAGCGCCCAGCCCCTGCAGGGGGGAGAAGAAGCTTTCTTT.

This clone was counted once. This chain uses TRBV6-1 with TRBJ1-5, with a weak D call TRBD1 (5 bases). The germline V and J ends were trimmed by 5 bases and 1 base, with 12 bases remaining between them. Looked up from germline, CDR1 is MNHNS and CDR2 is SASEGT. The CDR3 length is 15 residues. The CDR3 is CASSIYRNSNQPQHF. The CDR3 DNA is TGTGCCAGCAGTATCTACAGGAACAGCAATCAGCCCCAGCATTTT.

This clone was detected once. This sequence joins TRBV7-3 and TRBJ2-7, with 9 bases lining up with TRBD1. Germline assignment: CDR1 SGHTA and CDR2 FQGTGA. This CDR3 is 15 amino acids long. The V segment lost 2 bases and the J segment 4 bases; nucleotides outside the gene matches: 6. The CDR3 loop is CASSLSGTGRYEQYF. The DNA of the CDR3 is TGTGCCAGCAGCTTATCCGGGACAGGGCGATACGAGCAGTACTTC.

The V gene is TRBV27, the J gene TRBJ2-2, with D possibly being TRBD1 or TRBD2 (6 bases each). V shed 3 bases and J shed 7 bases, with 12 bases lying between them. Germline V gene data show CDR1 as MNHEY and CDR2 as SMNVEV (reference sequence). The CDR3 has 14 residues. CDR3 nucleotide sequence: TGTGCCAGCAGTTTTGGGGGGCTGGGCGGGGAGCTGTTTTTT. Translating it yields CASSFGGLGGELFF.

The CDR3 DNA reads TGTGCCAGCAGCCTCCTTCGGGACAGCCCCACAGATACGCAGTATTTT. Amino acids: CASSLLRDSPTDTQYF. The rearrangement uses TRBV11-2 and TRBJ2-3, with 7 bases lining up with TRBD1. The CDR3 contains 16 residues. J was trimmed by 2 bases and V by 5 bases; bases with no gene match: 10. The germline CDR1 and CDR2 sequences are SGHAT and FQNNGV.

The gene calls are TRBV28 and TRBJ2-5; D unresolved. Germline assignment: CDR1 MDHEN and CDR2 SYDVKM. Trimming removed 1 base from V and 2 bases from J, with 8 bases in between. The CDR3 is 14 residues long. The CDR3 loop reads CASSLSRPQETQYF. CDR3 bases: TGTGCCAGCAGTTTATCTCGGCCGCAAGAGACCCAGTACTTC.

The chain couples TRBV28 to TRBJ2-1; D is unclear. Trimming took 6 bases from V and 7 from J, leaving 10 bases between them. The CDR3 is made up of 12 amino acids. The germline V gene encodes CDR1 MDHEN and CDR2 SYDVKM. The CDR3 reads CASRLDQNEQFF. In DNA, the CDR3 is TGTGCCAGCAGATTGGACCAAAATGAGCAGTTCTTC.

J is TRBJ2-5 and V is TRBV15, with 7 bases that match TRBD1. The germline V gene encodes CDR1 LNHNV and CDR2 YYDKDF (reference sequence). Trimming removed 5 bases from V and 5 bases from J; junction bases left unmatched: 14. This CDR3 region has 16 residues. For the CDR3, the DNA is TGTGCCACCAGCCCTTCCGGACAGGCTACTGTGGAGACCCAGTACTTC. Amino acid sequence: CATSPSGQATVETQYF.

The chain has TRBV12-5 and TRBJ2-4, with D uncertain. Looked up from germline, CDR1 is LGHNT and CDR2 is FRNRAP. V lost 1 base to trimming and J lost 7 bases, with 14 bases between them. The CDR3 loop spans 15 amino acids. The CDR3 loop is CASGLGIGSENIQYF. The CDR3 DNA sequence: TGTGCTAGTGGTTTGGGTATAGGGTCGGAGAACATTCAGTACTTC.

CDR3 sequence (DNA): TGTGCCAGCAGCACCGACACCTCCTACGAGCAGTACTTC. Its protein is CASSTDTSYEQYF. This sequence joins TRBV28 and TRBJ2-7; D uncertain. The germline CDR1 and CDR2 sequences are MDHEN and SYDVKM. CDR3 length equals 13 residues. Trimming pared 6 bases from V and 0 bases from J, leaving 9 bases between.

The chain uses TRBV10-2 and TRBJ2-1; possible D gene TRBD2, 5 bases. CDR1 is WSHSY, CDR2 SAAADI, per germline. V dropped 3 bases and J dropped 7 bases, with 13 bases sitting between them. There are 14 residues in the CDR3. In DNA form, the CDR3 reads TGCGCCAGCAGTGATGGCGGACGCGGGAATGAGCAGTTCTTC. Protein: CASSDGGRGNEQFF.

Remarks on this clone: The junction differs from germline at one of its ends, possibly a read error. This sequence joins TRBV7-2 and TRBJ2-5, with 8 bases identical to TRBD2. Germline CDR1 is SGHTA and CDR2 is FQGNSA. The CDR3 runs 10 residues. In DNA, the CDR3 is TGTGCCAGCAGCCGGACTAGCTGGGACTTC. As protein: CASSRTSWDF.

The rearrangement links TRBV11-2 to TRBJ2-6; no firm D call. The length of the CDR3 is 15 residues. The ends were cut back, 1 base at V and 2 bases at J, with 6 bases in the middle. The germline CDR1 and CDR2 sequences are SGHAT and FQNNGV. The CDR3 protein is CASSLAGTGANVLTF. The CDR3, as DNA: TGTGCCAGCAGCTTAGCAGGTACTGGGGCCAACGTCCTGACTTTC.

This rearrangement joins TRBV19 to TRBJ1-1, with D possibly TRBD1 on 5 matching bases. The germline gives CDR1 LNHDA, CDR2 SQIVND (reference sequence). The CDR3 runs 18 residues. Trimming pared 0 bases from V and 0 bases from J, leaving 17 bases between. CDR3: CASSIDQEGFWMNTEAFF. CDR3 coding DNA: TGTGCCAGTAGTATAGATCAAGAGGGGTTTTGGATGAACACTGAAGCTTTCTTT.

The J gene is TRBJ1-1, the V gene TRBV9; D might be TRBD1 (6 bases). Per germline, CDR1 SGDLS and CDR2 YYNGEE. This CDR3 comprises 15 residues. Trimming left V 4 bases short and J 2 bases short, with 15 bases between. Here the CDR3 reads CASSSQTGQNTEAFF. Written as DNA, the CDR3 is TGTGCCAGCAGCTCTCAAACGGGACAAAACACTGAAGCTTTCTTT.